What follows describes a single TCR beta chain. Trimming pared 6 bases from V and 7 bases from J, leaving 13 bases between. The CDR3 is made up of 13 amino acids. Germline V gene data show CDR1 as SNHLY and CDR2 as FYNNEI. This entry comes from a study of beta chain features in type 1 diabetes. Sequencing targeted expressed TCRB transcripts, as all isolated RNA had been reverse transcribed. Produced via immunoSEQ multiplex PCR; TCRdb's table is partial and in-frame only. The table lists roughly 300,000 clones, around 8% of them singletons. This chain uses TRBV2 with TRBJ1-5, with D possibly being TRBD1 (5 bases). Material: central memory CD4+ T cells from blood. The TCR originated in a woman younger than 30 in good health. CDR3 sequence reads: CASRIGEAQPQHF. The CDR3 bases are TGTGCCAGCAGAATAGGGGAGGCCCAGCCCCAGCATTTT.